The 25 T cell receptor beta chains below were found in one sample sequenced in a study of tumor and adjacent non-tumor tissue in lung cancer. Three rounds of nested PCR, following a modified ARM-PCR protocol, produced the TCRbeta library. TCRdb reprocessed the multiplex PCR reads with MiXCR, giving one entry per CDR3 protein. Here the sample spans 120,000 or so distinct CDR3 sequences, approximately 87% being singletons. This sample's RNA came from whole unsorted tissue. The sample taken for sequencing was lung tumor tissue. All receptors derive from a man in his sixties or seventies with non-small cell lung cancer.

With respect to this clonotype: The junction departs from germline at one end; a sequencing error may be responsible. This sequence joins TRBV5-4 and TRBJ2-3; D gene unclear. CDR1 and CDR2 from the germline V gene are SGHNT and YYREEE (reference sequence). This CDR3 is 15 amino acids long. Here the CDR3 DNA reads TGTGTCAGCAGCTCTAGGGTCTCTAACACAGATGCGCAATATTTT. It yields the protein CVSSSRVSNTDAQYF. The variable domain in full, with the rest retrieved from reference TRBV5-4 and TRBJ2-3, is ETGVTQSPTHLIKTRGQQVTLRCSSQSGHNTVSWYQQALGQGPQFIFQYYREEENGRGNFPPRFSGLQFPNYSSELNVNALELDDSALYLCVSSSRVSNTDAQYFGPGTRLTVL.

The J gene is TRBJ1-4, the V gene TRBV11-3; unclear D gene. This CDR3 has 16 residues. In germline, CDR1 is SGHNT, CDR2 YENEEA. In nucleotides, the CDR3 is TGTGAAAGCAGCTTAGTGGGTGGAACGTCTAATGAAAAACTGTTTTTT. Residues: CESSLVGGTSNEKLFF.

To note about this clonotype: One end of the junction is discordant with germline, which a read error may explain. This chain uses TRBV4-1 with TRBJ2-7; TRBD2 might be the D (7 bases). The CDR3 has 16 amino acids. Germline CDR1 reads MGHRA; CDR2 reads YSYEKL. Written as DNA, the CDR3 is TGCGCTAGCAGCCGGACGCTAGCGGAAGAGGGGGACGAGCAGTACTTC. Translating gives CASSRTLAEEGDEQYF.

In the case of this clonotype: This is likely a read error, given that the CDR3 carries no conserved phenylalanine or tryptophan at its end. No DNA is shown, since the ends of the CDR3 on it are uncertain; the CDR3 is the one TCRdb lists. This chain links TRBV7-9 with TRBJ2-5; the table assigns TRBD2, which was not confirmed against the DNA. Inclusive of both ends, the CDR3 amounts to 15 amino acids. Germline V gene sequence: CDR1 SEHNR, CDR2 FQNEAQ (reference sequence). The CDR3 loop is CASSLDVRGRGTQYL.

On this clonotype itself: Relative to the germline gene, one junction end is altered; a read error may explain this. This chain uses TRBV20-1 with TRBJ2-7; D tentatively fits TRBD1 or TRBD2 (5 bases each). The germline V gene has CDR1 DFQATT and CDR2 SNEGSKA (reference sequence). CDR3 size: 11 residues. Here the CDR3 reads CSDTGAVEEYF. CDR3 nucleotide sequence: TGCAGTGATACCGGGGCAGTCGAGGAGTACTTC.

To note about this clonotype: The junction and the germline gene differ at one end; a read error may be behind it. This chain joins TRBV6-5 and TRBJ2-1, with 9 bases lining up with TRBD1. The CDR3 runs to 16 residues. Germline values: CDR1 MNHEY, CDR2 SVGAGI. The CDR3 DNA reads TGCGCCAGCAGTCCGGGACAGGGATACTCCTACAATGAGCACTTCTTC. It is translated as CASSPGQGYSYNEHFF.

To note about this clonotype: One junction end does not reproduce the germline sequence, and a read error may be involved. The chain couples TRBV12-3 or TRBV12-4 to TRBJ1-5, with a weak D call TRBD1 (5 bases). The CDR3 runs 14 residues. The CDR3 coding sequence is TGTGCCAGCAGTTTGGCGACAGCCAATCAGCTCCAGCATTTT. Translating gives CASSLATANQLQHF.

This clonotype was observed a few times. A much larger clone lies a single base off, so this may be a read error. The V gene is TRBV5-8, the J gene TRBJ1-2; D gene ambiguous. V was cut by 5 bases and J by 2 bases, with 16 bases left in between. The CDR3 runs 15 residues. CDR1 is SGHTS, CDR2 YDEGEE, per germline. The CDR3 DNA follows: TGTGCCAGCAGTCAACCCCGGTGGCGGAACTATGGCTACACCTTC. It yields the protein CASSQPRWRNYGYTF.

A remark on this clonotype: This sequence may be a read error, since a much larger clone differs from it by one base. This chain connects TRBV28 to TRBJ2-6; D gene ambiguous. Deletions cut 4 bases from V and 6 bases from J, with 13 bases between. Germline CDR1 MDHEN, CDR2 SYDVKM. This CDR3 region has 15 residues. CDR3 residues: CASSSRWAVANVLTF. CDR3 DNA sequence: TGTGCCAGCAGTTCCCGTTGGGCTGTGGCCAACGTCCTGACTTTC.

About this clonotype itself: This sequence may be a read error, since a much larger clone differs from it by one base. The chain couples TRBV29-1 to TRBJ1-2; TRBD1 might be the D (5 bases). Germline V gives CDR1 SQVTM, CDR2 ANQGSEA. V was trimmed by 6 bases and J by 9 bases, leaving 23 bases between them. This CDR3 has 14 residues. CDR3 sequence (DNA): TGCAGCGTCTATCAACGAGTCCAGGGCGATAGCTACACCTTC. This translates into CSVYQRVQGDSYTF.

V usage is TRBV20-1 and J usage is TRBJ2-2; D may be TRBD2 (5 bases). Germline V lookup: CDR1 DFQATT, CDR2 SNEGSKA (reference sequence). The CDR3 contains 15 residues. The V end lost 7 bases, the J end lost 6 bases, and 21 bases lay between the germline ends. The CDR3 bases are TGCAGTGTTAGGGATTCAGGCCAGGAGGCCGGGGAGCTGTTTTTT. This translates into CSVRDSGQEAGELFF.

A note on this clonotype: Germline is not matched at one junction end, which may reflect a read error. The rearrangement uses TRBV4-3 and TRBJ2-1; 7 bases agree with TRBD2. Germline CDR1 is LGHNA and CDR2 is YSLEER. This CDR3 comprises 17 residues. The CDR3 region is CASSQDWVAGPYNEQFF. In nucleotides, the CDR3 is TGCGCCAGCAGTCAAGATTGGGTAGCGGGCCCCTACAATGAGCAGTTCTTC.

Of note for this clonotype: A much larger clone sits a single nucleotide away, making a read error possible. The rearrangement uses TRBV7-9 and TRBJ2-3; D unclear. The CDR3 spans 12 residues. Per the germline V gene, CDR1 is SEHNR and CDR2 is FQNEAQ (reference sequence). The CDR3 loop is CASRLELNTQYF. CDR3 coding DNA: TGTGCCAGCAGATTAGAACTGAATACGCAGTATTTT.

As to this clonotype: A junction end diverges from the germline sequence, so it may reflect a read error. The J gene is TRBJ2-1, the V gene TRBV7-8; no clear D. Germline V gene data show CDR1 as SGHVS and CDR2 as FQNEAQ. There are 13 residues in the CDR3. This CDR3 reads CASRLVLWDEQFF. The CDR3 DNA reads TGTGCCAGCAGATTAGTACTGTGGGATGAGCAGTTCTTC. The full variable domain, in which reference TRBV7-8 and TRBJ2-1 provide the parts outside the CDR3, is GAGVSQSPRYKVAKRGQDVALRCDPISGHVSLFWYQQALGQGPEFLTYFQNEAQLDKSGLPSDRFFAERPEGSVSTLKIQRTQQEDSAVYLCASRLVLWDEQFFGPGTRLTVL.

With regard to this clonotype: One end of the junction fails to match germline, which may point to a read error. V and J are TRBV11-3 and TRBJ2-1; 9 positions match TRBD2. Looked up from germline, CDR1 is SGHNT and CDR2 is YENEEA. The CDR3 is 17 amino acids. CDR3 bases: TGTGCCAGTAGCCTCCCAGGGACTAGCAGGGGCTACAATGAACAGTTCTTC. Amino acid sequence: CASSLPGTSRGYNEQFF.

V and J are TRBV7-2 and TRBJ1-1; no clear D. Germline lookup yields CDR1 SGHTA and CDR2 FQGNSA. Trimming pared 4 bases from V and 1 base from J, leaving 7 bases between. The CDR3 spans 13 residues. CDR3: CASSYYRNTEAFF. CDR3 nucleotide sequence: TGTGCCAGCAGCTATTATAGGAACACTGAAGCTTTCTTT. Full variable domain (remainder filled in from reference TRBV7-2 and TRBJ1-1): GAGVSQSPSNKVTEKGKDVELRCDPISGHTALYWYRQSLGQGLEFLIYFQGNSAPDKSGLPSDRFSAERTGGSVSTLTIQRTQQEDSAVYLCASSYYRNTEAFFGQGTRLTVV.

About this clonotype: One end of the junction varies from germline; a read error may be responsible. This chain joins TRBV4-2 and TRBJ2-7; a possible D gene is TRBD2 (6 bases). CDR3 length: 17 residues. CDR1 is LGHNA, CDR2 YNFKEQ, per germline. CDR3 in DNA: TGTGTCAGCAGCCCAGCTATCGTGGGGGGAGTCGGCTACGAGCAGTACTTC. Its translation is CVSSPAIVGGVGYEQYF.

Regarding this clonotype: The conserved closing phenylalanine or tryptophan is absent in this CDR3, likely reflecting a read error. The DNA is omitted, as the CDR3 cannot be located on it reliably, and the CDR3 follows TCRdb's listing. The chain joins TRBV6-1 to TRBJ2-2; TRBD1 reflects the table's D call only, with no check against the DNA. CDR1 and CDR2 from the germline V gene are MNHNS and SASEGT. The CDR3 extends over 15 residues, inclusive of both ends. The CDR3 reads CAGTTGPGYTGELLL.

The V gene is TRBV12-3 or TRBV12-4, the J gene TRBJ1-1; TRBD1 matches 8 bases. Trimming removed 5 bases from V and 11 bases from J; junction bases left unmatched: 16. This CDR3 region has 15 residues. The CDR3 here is CASSPWGTGDFDAFF. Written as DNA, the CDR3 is TGTGCCAGCAGTCCCTGGGGGACAGGTGATTTTGACGCTTTCTTT.

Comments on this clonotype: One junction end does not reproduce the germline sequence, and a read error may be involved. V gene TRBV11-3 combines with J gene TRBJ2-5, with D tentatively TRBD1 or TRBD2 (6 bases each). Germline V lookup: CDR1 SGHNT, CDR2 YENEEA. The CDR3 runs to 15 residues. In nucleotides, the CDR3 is TGTGCCAGCAGCTTAGGCATGCGGGGACAAGAGACCCGGTACTTC. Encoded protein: CASSLGMRGQETRYF.

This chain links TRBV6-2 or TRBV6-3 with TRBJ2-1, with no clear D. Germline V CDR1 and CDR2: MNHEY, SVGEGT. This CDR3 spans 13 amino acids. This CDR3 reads CGNNRGGYNETFF. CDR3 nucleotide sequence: TGTGGCAACAACAGAGGCGGTTACAATGAGACGTTCTTC.

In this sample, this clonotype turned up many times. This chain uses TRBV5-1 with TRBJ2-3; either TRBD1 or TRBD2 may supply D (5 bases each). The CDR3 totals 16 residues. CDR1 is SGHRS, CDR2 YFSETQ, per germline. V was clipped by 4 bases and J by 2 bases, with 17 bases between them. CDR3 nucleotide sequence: TGCGCCAGCAGCCCGGACACCGGGACGATCACAGATACGCAGTATTTT. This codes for CASSPDTGTITDTQYF. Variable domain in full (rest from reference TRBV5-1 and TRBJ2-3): KAGVTQTPRYLIKTRGQQVTLSCSPISGHRSVSWYQQTPGQGLQFLFEYFSETQRNKGNFPGRFSGRQFSNSRSEMNVSTLELGDSALYLCASSPDTGTITDTQYFGPGTRLTVL.

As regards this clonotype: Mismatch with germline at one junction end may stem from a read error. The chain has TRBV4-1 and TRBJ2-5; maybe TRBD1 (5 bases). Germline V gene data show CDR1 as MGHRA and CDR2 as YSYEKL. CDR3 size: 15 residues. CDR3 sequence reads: CASSQILTVEETHYF. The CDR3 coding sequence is TGCGCCAGCAGCCAAATATTGACAGTTGAAGAGACCCATTACTTC.

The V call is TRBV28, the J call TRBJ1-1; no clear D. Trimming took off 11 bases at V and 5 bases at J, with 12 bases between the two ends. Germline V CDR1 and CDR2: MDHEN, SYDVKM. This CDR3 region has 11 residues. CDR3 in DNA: TGTGCCTGTATATCGAGTACTGAAGCTTTCTTT. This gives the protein CACISSTEAFF.

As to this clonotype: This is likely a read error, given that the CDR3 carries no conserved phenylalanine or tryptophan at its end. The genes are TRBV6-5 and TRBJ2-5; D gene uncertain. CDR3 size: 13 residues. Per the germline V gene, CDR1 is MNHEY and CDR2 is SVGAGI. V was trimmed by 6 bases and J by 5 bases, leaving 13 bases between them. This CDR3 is CASRRIRSETQYL. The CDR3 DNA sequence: TGTGCCAGCAGACGTATTAGATCCGAGACCCAGTACTTG.